These T cell receptor beta chains were read from a single sample in a study of blood T cell repertoires in COVID-19. Method: immunoSEQ multiplex PCR; TCRdb's copy keeps in-frame clones and lacks some. The table has about 360,000 clones, 86% seen once; the top ten hold 7% to 7.5%. Material: peripheral blood. These receptors all stem from a woman aged 55-69 years with COVID-19, enrolled during active disease. Both conserved end residues are part of each CDR3. Fields, in order: D gene, clone size, V gene, J gene, CDR3 DNA, CDR3 protein. D genes are given only for firm matches. Clone size appears in some rows only: once, few, many, or a class for an expanded clone.

NA	NA	TRBV6-6	TRBJ1-2	TGTGCCAGCACCCCACCGGGGGAAAGCTACACCTTC	CASTPPGESYTF
TRBD2	NA	TRBV9	TRBJ2-3	TGTGCCAGCAGCTCGACTAGCGGGGGGATAGATACGCAGTATTTT	CASSSTSGGIDTQYF
TRBD1	NA	TRBV4-2	TRBJ1-2	TGTGCCAGCAGCCAAGCAGGGGACAGACTCTTTGGCGGCTACACCTTC	CASSQAGDRLFGGYTF
TRBD2	NA	TRBV18	TRBJ2-1	TGTGCCAGCTCACCTGGTAGCGGGGGGTACAATGAGCAGTTCTTC	CASSPGSGGYNEQFF
NA	NA	TRBV7-9	TRBJ1-1	TGTGCCAGCAGCCTAGAGGAGGGAGTGAACACTGAAGCTTTCTTT	CASSLEEGVNTEAFF
TRBD1	NA	TRBV6-5	TRBJ2-3	TGTGCCATCCTAACCGGACAGGGACACACAGATACGCAGTATTTT	CAILTGQGHTDTQYF
TRBD2	NA	TRBV9	TRBJ2-1	TGTGCCAGCAGTCTAGCGGGGGGAAACAATGAGCAGTTCTTC	CASSLAGGNNEQFF
TRBD2	NA	TRBV10-3	TRBJ2-7	TGTGCCATCAGACCCAGCGGGGGGGCGGATGAGCAGTACTTC	CAIRPSGGADEQYF
NA	once	TRBV27	TRBJ1-1	TGTGCCAGCCGAAGCACCCGGACTGAAGCTTTCTTT	CASRSTRTEAFF
TRBD1	NA	TRBV9	TRBJ2-5	TGTGCCAGCAGCCCGACAGGGGGGAGAGAGACCCAGTACTTC	CASSPTGGRETQYF
NA	NA	TRBV3-1/TRBV3-2	TRBJ1-5	TGTGCCAGCAGCCAATCCGGCAATCAGCCCCAGCATTTT	CASSQSGNQPQHF
TRBD1	NA	TRBV3-1/TRBV3-2	TRBJ1-2	TGTGCCAGCAGCCAAGATTACGTGGCAGGGGGTGGCCATGGCTACACCTTC	CASSQDYVAGGGHGYTF
NA	few	TRBV27	TRBJ1-2	TGTGCCAGCAGTTTATTAGTCCAGGGTTCCCGATTCTTC	CASSLLVQGSRFF
NA	NA	TRBV9	TRBJ1-2	TGTGCCAGCAGCGTAGACTCCTATGGCTACACCTTC	CASSVDSYGYTF
NA	few	TRBV10-2	TRBJ1-3	TGCGCCAGCAGTGAGTCCGACGGGAGCTCTGGAAACACCATATATTTT	CASSESDGSSGNTIYF
NA	NA	TRBV2	TRBJ1-1	TGTGCCAGCAGTGAAAGCTGGGCCGGCAACACTGAAGCTTTCTTT	CASSESWAGNTEAFF
NA	once	TRBV11-3	TRBJ2-5	TGTGCCAGCAGCTTAGCCGCGGGCACCGTGGAGACCCAGTACTTC	CASSLAAGTVETQYF
NA	NA	TRBV30	TRBJ2-7	TGTGCCTGGAGTGTAGCCGGGGACGAGCAGTACTTC	CAWSVAGDEQYF
TRBD1	few	TRBV5-1	TRBJ1-6	TGCGCCAGCAGCAAAGGGGGAAACGCGGGACAGGGGTATAATTCACCCCTCCACTTT	CASSKGGNAGQGYNSPLHF
NA	NA	TRBV7-3	TRBJ2-1	TGTGCCAGCAGCTTAGTAGGCATGGGGCCCAATGAGCAGTTCTTC	CASSLVGMGPNEQFF
TRBD2	NA	TRBV9	TRBJ2-6	TGTGCCAGCAGCTTCCCGACTAGCGGGGAGGTCTCTGGGGCCAACGTCCTGACTTTC	CASSFPTSGEVSGANVLTF
TRBD2	NA	TRBV5-4	TRBJ2-3	TGTGCCAGCAGCTTGGACCTCAGCGGGGGGCGGGATACGCAGTATTTT	CASSLDLSGGRDTQYF
NA	NA	TRBV19	TRBJ1-2	TGTGCCAGTAGTATAGATTACCTGACTGATGGCTACACCTTC	CASSIDYLTDGYTF
NA	once	TRBV18	TRBJ1-4	TGTGCCAGCTCACCGGTCAGGATGACCGATAATGAAAAACTGTTTTTT	CASSPVRMTDNEKLFF
TRBD1	NA	TRBV5-4	TRBJ2-7	TGTGCCAGCAGCTCGCCGACAGGGGCCGACGAGCAGTACTTC	CASSSPTGADEQYF
NA	NA	TRBV30	TRBJ1-1	TGTGCCTGGAAGTTTGAGGAGGGTGAAGCTTTCTTT	CAWKFEEGEAFF
TRBD1	NA	TRBV19	TRBJ2-7	TGTGCCAGTAGTATCCGGACAGGACTTACCCCCTACGAGCAGTACTTC	CASSIRTGLTPYEQYF
TRBD2	NA	TRBV6-1	TRBJ2-1	TGTGCCAGCAGTGACGGGGCGCGGGGGGCCTTCTTC	CASSDGARGAFF
NA	NA	TRBV3-1/TRBV3-2	TRBJ2-5	TGTGCCAGCAGCCCACCGACTAGGCGAGGAGAGACCCAGTACTTC	CASSPPTRRGETQYF
NA	NA	TRBV7-8	TRBJ2-3	TGTGCCAGCAGCACAGGAAGCACAGATACGCAGTATTTT	CASSTGSTDTQYF
TRBD2	NA	TRBV19	TRBJ2-3	TGTGCCAGTAGCCCTATTCGACAGCGGGGGTACACAGATACGCAGTATTTT	CASSPIRQRGYTDTQYF
NA	NA	TRBV5-5	TRBJ2-7	TGTGCCAGCAGCTTGGGCGGTTACGAGCAGTACTTC	CASSLGGYEQYF
TRBD2	NA	TRBV27	TRBJ2-1	TGTGCCAGCAGCGCACTAGCGGGGGGATACAATGAGCAGTTCTTC	CASSALAGGYNEQFF
NA	NA	TRBV6-1	TRBJ2-5	TGTGCCAGCAGTGATAGGGGGGAGACCCAGTACTTC	CASSDRGETQYF
TRBD1	NA	TRBV2	TRBJ1-5	TGTGCCAGCAAAGGGCCCGAACAGGGGGCGGGCAATCAGCCCCAGCATTTT	CASKGPEQGAGNQPQHF
TRBD1	once	TRBV2	TRBJ2-5	TGTGCCAGCAGTGAATTTCCCAGGGGGACACAGACCCAGTACTTC	CASSEFPRGTQTQYF
NA	NA	TRBV19	TRBJ1-4	TGTGCCAGTACAAAGGGGCATGAAGAAAAACTGTTTTTT	CASTKGHEEKLFF
TRBD2	NA	TRBV7-8	TRBJ2-7	TGTGCCAGCAGCTTACGGGGGGGGAGTTACGAGCAGTACTTC	CASSLRGGSYEQYF
TRBD1	NA	TRBV6-1	TRBJ2-3	TGTGCCAGCAGTGTCCTACAGGGGGCTCAGGCAGATACGCAGTATTTT	CASSVLQGAQADTQYF
NA	NA	TRBV6-6	TRBJ2-7	TGTGCCAGCAGTTACTCTGCCGGGTCCTACGAGCAGTACTTC	CASSYSAGSYEQYF
NA	NA	TRBV5-3	TRBJ1-3	TGTGCCAGAAGCTTGACAGGAAACACCATATATTTT	CARSLTGNTIYF
TRBD1	few	TRBV6-5	TRBJ1-4	TGTGCCAGCACAACAGGGACAGCTAGGGAAAAACTGTTTTTT	CASTTGTAREKLFF
TRBD2	NA	TRBV28	TRBJ2-3	TGTGCCAGCAGTCCTAGAGAGCGGGGGAAAACTGATACGCAGTATTTT	CASSPRERGKTDTQYF
NA	NA	TRBV7-2	TRBJ1-2	TGTGCCAGCAGCTCGACGGGGACTTGGGATGGCTACACCTTC	CASSSTGTWDGYTF
NA	NA	TRBV10-3	TRBJ2-7	TGTGCCATCAGTGAGTCTATGGAGGGCGGCCGGTTGGGGGTTTTGTTC	CAISESMEGGRLGVLF
TRBD1	NA	TRBV28	TRBJ1-1	TGTGCCAGCAGCACCATGGGACAGGGCGGCACTGAAGCTTTCTTT	CASSTMGQGGTEAFF
NA	once	TRBV13	TRBJ1-1	TGTGCCAGCAGCCTCGTATCAGGGAAGAACACTGAAGCTTTCTTT	CASSLVSGKNTEAFF
NA	NA	TRBV21-1	TRBJ1-5	TGTGCCAGCTACAGGGGGCCTCAGCCCCAGCATTTT	CASYRGPQPQHF
TRBD1	NA	TRBV2	TRBJ1-1	TGTGCCAGCAGCTACAGGGGGGCGGGACAGGGACCAAGACGGAACACTGAAGCTTTCTTT	CASSYRGAGQGPRRNTEAFF
TRBD2	NA	TRBV7-9	TRBJ2-7	TGTGCCAGCAGCTTACGGGGAGGGGTGGACTACGAGCAGTACTTC	CASSLRGGVDYEQYF
NA	NA	TRBV7-3	TRBJ2-3	TGTGCCAGCAGCTTAAGCCACTCTACTAGCACAGATACGCAGTATTTT	CASSLSHSTSTDTQYF
TRBD1	NA	TRBV7-9	TRBJ2-7	TGTGCCAGCAGCCCAAAGGGGACAGGGGGAGACTACGAGCAGTACTTC	CASSPKGTGGDYEQYF
NA	NA	TRBV3-1/TRBV3-2	TRBJ2-7	TGTGCCAGCAGCCTCGCGGCTTCCTACGAGCAGTACTTC	CASSLAASYEQYF
NA	NA	TRBV10-3	TRBJ2-7	TGTGCCATCATGGGAGGCAGGGCCGGCGAGCAGTACTTC	CAIMGGRAGEQYF